The subject of this entry is one T cell receptor beta chain. The antigen remains unidentified. The data derive from a study of blood T cells in healthy people across ages. Findings and caveats of the study: Long-lived donors exceeded aged donors in naive CD4+ cells and diversity.

This CDR3 has 13 amino acids. Germline CDR1 and CDR2: LGHDT and YNNKEL (reference sequence). V lost 4 bases to trimming and J lost 5 bases, with 11 bases between them. Primers used in a second PCR of roughly 6 to 11 cycles were a sample-barcoded 5' primer and a J-beta primer mix. From the 5' RACE reads, TCRdb called clonotypes with MiXCR, one entry per CDR3 protein. This sample has hundreds of thousands of distinct CDR3 sequences, with about 54% found just once. The TCR sequence derives from a man between 60 and 70 years old in good health. This rearrangement joins TRBV3-1 to TRBJ2-5; the D is unclear. What was sequenced was blood. CDR3 sequence (DNA): TGTGCCAGCAGCCCACCTGTTAGGGAGACCCAGTACTTC. Translated, it gives CASSPPVRETQYF.